The T cell receptor (beta chain) under discussion was sequenced for a study of cytomegalovirus exposure and HLA in healthy donors (dated by TCRdb to 2015 to 2018). At the level of the whole study: An earlier analysis of some 620 of the donors reported 276 Gb of sequence data and 95 million to 130 million unique TCR beta sequences obtained from around 180 million T cells. On average, about 200,000 unique TCR beta nucleotide sequences were sequenced per donor among some 420 genotyped donors of the cohort, with about 19% of those sequences being non-productive. In a later genetic analysis, genome-wide SNP genotypes for about three fifths of the roughly 670 donors were used, and that subset was treated as a discovery cohort. The study used immunosequencing to profile the T cell repertoires of several hundred subjects and linked those repertoires to cytomegalovirus serostatus. About 320 gigabases of sequencing data and approximately 80 million unique TCR sequences were included in an early release covering around 650 HLA-typed donors. The number of typed donors differed by locus: roughly 620-630 for A, B, C, DRB1 and DQB1; 522 for DQA1; about 600 for DPA1; and around 470 for DPB1. High-throughput TCR immunosequencing, statistical association of individual TCRs with disease status, and machine learning were combined to predict cytomegalovirus infection status. Besides the first cohort of hundreds of subjects, a separate validation cohort made up of roughly 120 different subjects was used. To decide whether each TCR beta V gene segment behaved as functional or pseudogenic, an earlier analysis of some 580 of the donors relied on high-throughput TCR beta sequencing. HLA typing covered class I and class II loci at four-digit resolution. A later analysis re-examined previously published TCR beta repertoires from about 700 donors and added high-resolution HLA genotyping to investigate patterns of TCR occurrence. All discovery cohort repertoires had been generated using a single sequencing platform. Donor age, sex, ethnicity and CMV serostatus were collected together with the repertoire data. The aim of the study was to test whether cataloging public T cell receptors could identify signatures of past pathogen exposure. Among the roughly 410 genotyped donors, around 79% belonged to the genetic ancestry cluster associated with self-reported Caucasian donors. Five DR-DQ haplotypes were treated as single units for association and clustering because of strong linkage in the cohort. In the later analysis, no new phenotypic data were used to find candidate immune exposures; instead, reliance was placed on TCR beta sequences and their occurrence across donors. Findings and caveats that apply to the study as a whole: In a later genetic analysis, a missense DCLRE1C variant was associated with V-gene and J-gene trimming of TCR beta chains, and the association was replicated in an independent cohort. In vitro tests confirmed that a few of the cytomegalovirus-associated TCR beta chains recognize cytomegalovirus antigens. The cohort was sequenced for TCR beta chains only, and without alpha or paired-chain data the features that could be detected were limited. Compared with the 666-donor mean, donors in an Asian-associated ancestry cluster had fewer N-insertions in productive TCRs, according to a later genetic analysis. In a later analysis, most CMV-associated TCR beta chains were found to appear HLA-restricted, with HLA associations seemingly driven largely by CMV exposure. In an earlier analysis of 587 of the donors, most TCR beta V segments appeared in productive rearrangements about 90% or about 30% of the time, broadly matching IMGT annotations. The study listed approximately 150 TCR beta chains as associated with cytomegalovirus. Because counts were too low, under 20 rarely observed V segments, including chromosome 9 orphons, were left out of the earlier analysis of some 600 of the donors. The 87-base-pair reads could not distinguish some IMGT-functional V segments, including TRBV6-2 and TRBV6-3, so those segments were excluded. For the cohort, immune exposure information was limited to CMV serostatus. A later analysis reported that several top co-occurrence clusters appeared linked to parvovirus B19, influenza, CMV and Epstein-Barr virus. According to a later analysis, TCR association rates differed among HLA loci, with DRB1 alleles showing the most associated TCRs and HLA-C alleles showing the fewest. Specific HLA alleles were associated with over 15,000 TCR beta sequences at a false discovery rate of 0.05 in a later analysis. Most TCR sequences were seen in very few donors, while some public TCRs were found in many individuals. Linkage disequilibrium might explain the correlated functional status among segregating V segments, but an unknown experimental factor could not be ruled out. A cluster of highly shared sequence variants was judged likely to represent a technical artifact of the sequencing pipeline. Cytomegalovirus status was reported to be diagnosed by the classifier with high specificity and sensitivity in both the original and validation cohorts. Assigning TCR associations to individual alleles was difficult when HLA alleles, especially DR and DQ, strongly co-occurred. Compared with equally common non-associated chains, HLA-associated TCR beta chains in a later analysis were more clonally expanded and had lower generation probabilities. HLA typing was unavailable for some donors at each locus, so association tests used only the typed subset. The presence/absence analyses assumed that sequencing depth was roughly uniform across donors, and that assumption may not be true. A further reported finding was that TCR beta sequences accurately predicted the HLA-A and HLA-B alleles for most subjects in the first cohort. According to the authors, the approach could potentially be generalized to other disease states and immunological phenotypes.

Measured from the cysteine to the phenylalanine, the CDR3 is 12 residues long. The entry retains the CDR3 DNA only, 36 bases that are in frame from base 1. CDR1 and CDR2, looked up from the germline V gene, are SGHTA and FQGTGA. The cohort comprised under 700 healthy bone marrow donors. At the time of sampling, all cohort members were nominally healthy, though unrecorded immune exposures were likely present. The donor was CMV seropositive and belonged to the group of more than 250 seropositive cohort members. A peripheral blood sample was collected from each donor, and TCR beta sequencing was performed on peripheral blood mononuclear cells. Genomic DNA was extracted from the blood cell samples with the Qiagen DNeasy Blood Extraction Kit. In the case of this clone: Its antigen remains unidentified. One junction end disagrees with the germline gene, perhaps due to a read error.

The library was built by means of the immunoSEQ multiplex PCR assay. For the multiplex PCR, a mixture combining 60 forward primers for TCR Vbeta segments and 13 reverse primers for TCR Jbeta segments was used. A multiplex PCR assay on genomic DNA amplified the CDR3 region of rearranged TCR beta genes. On the Illumina HiSeq System, the amplified TCR beta libraries were sequenced as 87-base-pair reads. The authors' pipeline ran thus. In a later analysis, tens of millions of unique TCR beta chains were counted across the roughly 610 repertoires, and about 10 million of these chains were shared by at least two donors. Raw reads were error-corrected and collapsed into unique sequences by a nearest-neighbor algorithm in which closely related sequences were merged to remove PCR and sequencing errors. V, D and J gene segments were assigned by aligning CDR3 sequences to IMGT reference sequences. For a sequence to be retained, a match of at least six nucleotides was required to both a V gene segment and a J gene segment. A rearrangement was called productive if the CDR3 had no stop codons and remained in frame with V and J, and every other rearrangement was called non-productive. CDR3 was defined by IMGT convention, running from the second conserved V-encoded cysteine to the conserved J-encoded phenylalanine. The earlier analysis of about 570 of the donors excluded any sequence lacking an unambiguous match to a single V gene segment. An earlier analysis of a few hundred of the donors called V segments functional above 56.7% productive rearrangements and segregating when the between-donor standard deviation exceeded 5%. A statistical classification framework was built to diagnose cytomegalovirus status from the catalog of TCR beta chain sequences. V and J gene assignment, in a later analysis, came from comparing TCR nucleotide sequences with IMGT/GENE-DB human TR gene sequences. A later analysis assigned CDR3 sequences and most-parsimonious VDJ recombination scenarios with the TCRdist pipeline. In a later analysis, each TCR beta chain was defined by its CDR3 amino acid sequence together with its V-gene family, and reads lacking a unique V-gene family were excluded. A later analysis removed several hundred highly shared, low-generation-probability nucleotide sequences to deal with suspected cross-contamination and a sequencing artifact. A later analysis calculated a clonal expansion index for each public chain from normalized within-repertoire ranks of inferred template counts. A later analysis computed generation probabilities with a VDJ recombination model fitted to out-of-frame rearrangements, and checked the results against IGoR. A later analysis scored TCR-TCR, TCR-HLA and TCR-CMV co-occurrence with hypergeometric tests, applying a repertoire-size bias correction to TCR pairs. A later analysis estimated false discovery rates by permuting HLA or CMV assignments 20 times. In a later analysis, co-occurring TCRs were grouped with DBSCAN, and TCRdist sequence similarity was added when clustering was performed within HLA-allele-positive subsets. Repertoires with fewer than 30,000 or more than 120,000 public chains, plus five repertoires with anomalous nucleotide sharing, were excluded from co-occurrence clustering. Sourced from immuneACCESS, this table was stored by TCRdb with only in-frame sequences that have V and J called. A share of the clones is absent; for the studies checked, an unresolved V gene accounts for under half, and the remainder has no known explanation. V and J calls and clone size follow that table, whereas D and trimming were derived from the DNA. The sample data list 95,000 to 150,000 clones, and over 50% of these were observed just once. The ten largest clonotypes hold less than 9% of the sample.

What was sequenced was PBMCs. This TCR was sampled from a woman aged 40-49 years in good health and CMV-seropositive. The sequence links TRBV7-3 to TRBJ2-3; tentative D gene TRBD2, with 5 bases matching. CDR3 sequence: CSSSLDSDTQYF. The DNA sequence follows: TGTTCCAGCAGCTTGGACTCGGATACGCAGTATTTT.